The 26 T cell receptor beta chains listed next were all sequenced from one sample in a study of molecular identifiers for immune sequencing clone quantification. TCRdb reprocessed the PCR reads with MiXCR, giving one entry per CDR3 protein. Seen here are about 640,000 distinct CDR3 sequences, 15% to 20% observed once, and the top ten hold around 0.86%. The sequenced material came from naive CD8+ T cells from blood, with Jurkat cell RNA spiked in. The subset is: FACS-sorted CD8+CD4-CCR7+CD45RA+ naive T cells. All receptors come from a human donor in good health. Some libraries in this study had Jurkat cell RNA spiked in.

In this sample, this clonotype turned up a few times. The CDR3 DNA reads as TGCAGTGCTAGGACGGGAGCCGAATACGAGCAGTACTTC. Its translation is CSARTGAEYEQYF. The gene calls are TRBV20-1 and TRBJ2-7; a possible D gene is TRBD2 (6 bases). Germline V gene sequence: CDR1 DFQATT, CDR2 SNEGSKA (reference sequence). V was cut by 3 bases and J by 4 bases, with 13 bases left in between. The CDR3 length is 13 residues.

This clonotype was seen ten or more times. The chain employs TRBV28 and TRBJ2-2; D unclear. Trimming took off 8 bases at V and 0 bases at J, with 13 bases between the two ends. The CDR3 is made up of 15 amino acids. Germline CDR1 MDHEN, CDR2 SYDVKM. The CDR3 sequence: CASVPGPTNTGELFF. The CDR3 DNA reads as TGTGCCAGCGTCCCGGGTCCTACGAACACCGGGGAGCTGTTTTTT.

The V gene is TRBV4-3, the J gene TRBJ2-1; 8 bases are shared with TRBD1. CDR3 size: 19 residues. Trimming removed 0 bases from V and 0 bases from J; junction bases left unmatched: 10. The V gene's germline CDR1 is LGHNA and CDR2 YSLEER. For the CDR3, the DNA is TGCGCCAGCAGCCAAGATAGGTTTTTGGGACAGGCCTCCTACAATGAGCAGTTCTTC. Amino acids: CASSQDRFLGQASYNEQFF.

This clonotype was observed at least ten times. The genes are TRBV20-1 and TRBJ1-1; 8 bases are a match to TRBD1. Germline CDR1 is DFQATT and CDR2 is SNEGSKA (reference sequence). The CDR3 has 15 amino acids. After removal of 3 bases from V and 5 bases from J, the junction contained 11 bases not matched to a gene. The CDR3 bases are TGCAGTGCTAGTGGAGCAGGGGGCGCGGGGACTGAAGCTTTCTTT. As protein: CSASGAGGAGTEAFF.

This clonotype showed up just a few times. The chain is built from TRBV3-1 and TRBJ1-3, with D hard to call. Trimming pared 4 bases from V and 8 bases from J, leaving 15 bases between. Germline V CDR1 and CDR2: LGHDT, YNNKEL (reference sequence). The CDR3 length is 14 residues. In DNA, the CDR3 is TGTGCCAGCAGCCTCGCCGGGGAGAGGGACACCATATATTTT. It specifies CASSLAGERDTIYF.

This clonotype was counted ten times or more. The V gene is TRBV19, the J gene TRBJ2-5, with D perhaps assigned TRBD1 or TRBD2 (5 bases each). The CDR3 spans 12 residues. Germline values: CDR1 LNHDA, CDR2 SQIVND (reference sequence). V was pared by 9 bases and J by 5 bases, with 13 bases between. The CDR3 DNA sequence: TGTGCCAGCCTGGGGGAAGGGGAGACCCAGTACTTC. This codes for CASLGEGETQYF.

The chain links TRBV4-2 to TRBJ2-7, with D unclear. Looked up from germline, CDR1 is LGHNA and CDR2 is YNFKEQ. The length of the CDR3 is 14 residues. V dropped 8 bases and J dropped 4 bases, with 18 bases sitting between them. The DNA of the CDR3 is TGTGCCAGCGGCCTCCAAGCGAATTCATACGAGCAGTACTTC. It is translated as CASGLQANSYEQYF.

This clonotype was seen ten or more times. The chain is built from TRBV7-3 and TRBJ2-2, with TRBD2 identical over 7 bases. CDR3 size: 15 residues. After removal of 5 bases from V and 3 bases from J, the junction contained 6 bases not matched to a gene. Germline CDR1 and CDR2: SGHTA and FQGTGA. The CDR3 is CASSQLGGYTGELFF. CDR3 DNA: TGTGCCAGCAGCCAACTCGGGGGGTACACCGGGGAGCTGTTTTTT.

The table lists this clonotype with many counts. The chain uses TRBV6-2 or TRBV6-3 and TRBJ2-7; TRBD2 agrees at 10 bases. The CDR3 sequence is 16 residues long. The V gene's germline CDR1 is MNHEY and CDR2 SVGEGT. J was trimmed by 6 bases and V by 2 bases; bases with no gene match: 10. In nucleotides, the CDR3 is TGTGCCAGCAGTTACATGGCTAGCGGGAGAGGGCGCGAGCAGTACTTC. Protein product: CASSYMASGRGREQYF.

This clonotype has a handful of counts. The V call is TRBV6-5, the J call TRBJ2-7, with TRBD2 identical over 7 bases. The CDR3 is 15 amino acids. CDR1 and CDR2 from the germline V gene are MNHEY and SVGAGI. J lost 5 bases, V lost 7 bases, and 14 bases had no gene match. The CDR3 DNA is TGTGCCAGCACAGAATTTGGCGGGAGCAACCACGAGCAGTACTTC. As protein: CASTEFGGSNHEQYF.

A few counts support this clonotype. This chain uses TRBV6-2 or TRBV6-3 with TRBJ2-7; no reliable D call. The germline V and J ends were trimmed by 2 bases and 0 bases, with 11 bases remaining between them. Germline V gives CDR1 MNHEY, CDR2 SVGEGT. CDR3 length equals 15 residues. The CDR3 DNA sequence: TGTGCCAGCAGTTACACGGCTTTATACTCCTACGAGCAGTACTTC. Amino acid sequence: CASSYTALYSYEQYF.

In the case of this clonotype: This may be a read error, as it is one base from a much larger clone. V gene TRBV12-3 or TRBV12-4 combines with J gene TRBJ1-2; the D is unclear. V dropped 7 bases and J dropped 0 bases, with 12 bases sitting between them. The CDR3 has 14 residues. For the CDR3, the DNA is TGTGCCAGCATCACGACATCCGCTAACTATGGCTACACCTTC. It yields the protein CASITTSANYGYTF.

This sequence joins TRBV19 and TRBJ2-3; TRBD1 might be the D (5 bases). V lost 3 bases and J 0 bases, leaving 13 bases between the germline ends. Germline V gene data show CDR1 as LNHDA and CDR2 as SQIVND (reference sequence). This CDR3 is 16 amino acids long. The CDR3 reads CASSIRTGTSTDTQYF. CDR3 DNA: TGTGCCAGTAGTATTCGAACAGGAACTAGCACAGATACGCAGTATTTT.

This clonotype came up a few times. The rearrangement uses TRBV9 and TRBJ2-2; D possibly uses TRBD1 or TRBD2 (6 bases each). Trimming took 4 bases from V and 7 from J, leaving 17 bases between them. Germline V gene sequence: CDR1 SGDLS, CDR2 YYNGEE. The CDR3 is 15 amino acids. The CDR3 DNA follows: TGTGCCAGCAGCCCCCCCGGGGGCTGGAGCGGGGAGCTGTTTTTT. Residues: CASSPPGGWSGELFF.

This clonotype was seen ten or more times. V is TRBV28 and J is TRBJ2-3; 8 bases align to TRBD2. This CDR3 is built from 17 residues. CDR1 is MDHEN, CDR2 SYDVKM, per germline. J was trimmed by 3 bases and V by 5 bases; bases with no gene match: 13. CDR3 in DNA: TGTGCCAGCAGTCCCCCCTGGAATAGCGGGAATACAGATACGCAGTATTTT. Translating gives CASSPPWNSGNTDTQYF.

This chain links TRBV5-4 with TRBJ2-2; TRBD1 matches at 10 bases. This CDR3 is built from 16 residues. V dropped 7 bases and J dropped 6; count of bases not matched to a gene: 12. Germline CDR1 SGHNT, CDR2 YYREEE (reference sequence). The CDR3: CASGDGDRGLAGELFF. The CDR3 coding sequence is TGTGCCAGCGGCGACGGTGACAGGGGGCTTGCCGGGGAGCTGTTTTTT.

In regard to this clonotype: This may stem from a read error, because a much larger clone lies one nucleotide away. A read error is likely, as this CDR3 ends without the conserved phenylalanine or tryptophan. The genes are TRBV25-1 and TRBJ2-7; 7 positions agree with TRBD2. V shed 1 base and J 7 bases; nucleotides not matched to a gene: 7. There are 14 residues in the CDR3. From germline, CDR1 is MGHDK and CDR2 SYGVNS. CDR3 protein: CASSEWEGLGEQYL. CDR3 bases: TGTGCCAGCAGTGAATGGGAGGGGTTGGGTGAGCAGTACCTC.

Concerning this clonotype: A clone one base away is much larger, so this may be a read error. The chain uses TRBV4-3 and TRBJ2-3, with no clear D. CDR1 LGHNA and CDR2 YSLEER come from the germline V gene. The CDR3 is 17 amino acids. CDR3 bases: TGCGCCAGGAGCCAAGATCAAGGGCTAGTTAGCACAGATACGCAGTATTTT. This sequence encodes CARSQDQGLVSTDTQYF.

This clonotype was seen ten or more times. The CDR3 protein is CASTPGPSYNEQFF. The CDR3 nucleotides read TGTGCCAGCACTCCTGGTCCCTCCTACAATGAGCAGTTCTTC. This sequence joins TRBV28 and TRBJ2-1; D ambiguous. Germline values: CDR1 MDHEN, CDR2 SYDVKM. The CDR3 is made up of 14 amino acids. V lost 7 bases, J lost 0 bases, and 10 bases lay in between. Using reference TRBV28 and TRBJ2-1 for the parts outside the CDR3, the full variable domain is DVKVTQSSRYLVKRTGEKVFLECVQDMDHENMFWYRQDPGLGLRLIYFSYDVKMKEKGDIPEGYSVSREKKERFSLILESASTNQTSMYLCASTPGPSYNEQFFGPGTRLTVL.

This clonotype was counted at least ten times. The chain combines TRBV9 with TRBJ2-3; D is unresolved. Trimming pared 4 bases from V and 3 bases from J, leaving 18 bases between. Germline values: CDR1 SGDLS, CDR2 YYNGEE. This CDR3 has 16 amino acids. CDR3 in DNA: TGTGCCAGCAGCACGTACACGGGCCTCTCAACAGATACGCAGTATTTT. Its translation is CASSTYTGLSTDTQYF. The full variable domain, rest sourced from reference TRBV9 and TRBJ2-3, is DSGVTQTPKHLITATGQRVTLRCSPRSGDLSVYWYQQSLDQGLQFLIQYYNGEERAKGNILERFSAQQFPDLHSELNLSSLELGDSALYFCASSTYTGLSTDTQYFGPGTRLTVL.

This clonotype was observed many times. CDR3 sequence reads: CASSQDAPRPDEQFF. CDR3 nucleotide sequence: TGCGCCAGCAGCCAAGATGCCCCCCGACCCGATGAGCAGTTCTTC. The chain has TRBV4-3 and TRBJ2-1; D is ambiguous. The germline V and J ends were trimmed by 0 bases and 8 bases, with 14 bases remaining between them. CDR3 length: 15 amino acids. CDR1 and CDR2 (germline): LGHNA, YSLEER.

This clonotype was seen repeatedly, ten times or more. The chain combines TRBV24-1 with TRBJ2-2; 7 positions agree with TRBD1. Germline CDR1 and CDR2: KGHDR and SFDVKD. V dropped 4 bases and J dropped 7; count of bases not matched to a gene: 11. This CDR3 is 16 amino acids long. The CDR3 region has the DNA TGTGCCACCAGTGAAGCATTGACAGGGTGGATCGGGGAGCTGTTTTTT. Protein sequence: CATSEALTGWIGELFF.

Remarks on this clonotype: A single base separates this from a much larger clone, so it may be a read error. The CDR3: CAGGSRNEQFF. CDR3 bases: TGTGCCGGGGGGTCGCGGAATGAGCAGTTCTTC. This sequence joins TRBV30 and TRBJ2-1; tentatively, D is TRBD2 (6 bases). V lost 8 bases to trimming and J lost 7 bases, with 12 bases between them. The CDR3 totals 11 residues. Germline V gives CDR1 GTSNPN, CDR2 SVGIG (reference sequence).

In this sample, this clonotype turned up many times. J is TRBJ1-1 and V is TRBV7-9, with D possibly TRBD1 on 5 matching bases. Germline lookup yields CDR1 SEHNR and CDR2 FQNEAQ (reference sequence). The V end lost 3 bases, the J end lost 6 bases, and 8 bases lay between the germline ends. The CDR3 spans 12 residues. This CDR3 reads CASSFSGSEAFF. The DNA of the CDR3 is TGTGCCAGCAGCTTCTCAGGGTCTGAAGCTTTCTTT.

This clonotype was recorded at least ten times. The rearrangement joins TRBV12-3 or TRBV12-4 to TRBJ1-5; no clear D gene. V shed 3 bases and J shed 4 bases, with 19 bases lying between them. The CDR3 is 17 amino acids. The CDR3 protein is CASSFHQYRRENQPQHF. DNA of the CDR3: TGTGCCAGCAGTTTCCATCAATATCGCAGAGAAAATCAGCCCCAGCATTTT.

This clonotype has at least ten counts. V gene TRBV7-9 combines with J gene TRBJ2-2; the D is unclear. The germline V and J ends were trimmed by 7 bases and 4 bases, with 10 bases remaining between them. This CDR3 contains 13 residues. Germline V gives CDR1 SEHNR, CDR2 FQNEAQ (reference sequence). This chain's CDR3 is CASTGTGTGELFF. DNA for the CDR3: TGTGCCAGCACCGGAACGGGCACCGGGGAGCTGTTTTTT.